This T cell receptor beta chain was retrieved from a study of neurological immune-mediated disorders. Findings and caveats of the study: The expanded clones of different subjects shared no CDR3 amino acid sequences (suggesting private repertoires in all groups).

Per the germline V gene, CDR1 is MNHNY and CDR2 is SVGAGI (reference sequence). V was trimmed by 2 bases and J by 3 bases, leaving 3 bases between them. CDR3 length equals 12 residues. As to time point: longitudinal time-point 1 (baseline). This clonotype was recorded at least ten times. The antigen remains unidentified. 5'RACE employing 10-nucleotide random UMIs yielded the cDNA. MiXCR, run by TCRdb on the 5' RACE reads, gives a single entry per CDR3 protein. Here the sample spans 47,000 or so distinct CDR3 sequences, 9% to 10% being singletons. The receptor was isolated from a woman in her forties in good health. Sequencing used PBMCs. The chain uses TRBV6-6 and TRBJ2-3; D unresolved. The CDR3 loop is CASSYPTDTQYF. The CDR3 bases are TGTGCCAGCAGTTACCCTACAGATACGCAGTATTTT.